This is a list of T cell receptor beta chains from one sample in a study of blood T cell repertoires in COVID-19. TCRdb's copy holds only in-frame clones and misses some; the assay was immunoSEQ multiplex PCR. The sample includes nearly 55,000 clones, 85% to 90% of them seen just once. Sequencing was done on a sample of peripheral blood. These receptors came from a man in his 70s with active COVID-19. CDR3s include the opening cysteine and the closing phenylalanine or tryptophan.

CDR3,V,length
CASKLRTGPYNEQFF,TRBV27,15
CASSVEGQVLSPLHF,TRBV9,15
CASSQDPTGSSYNEQFF,TRBV3-1/TRBV3-2,17
CASSQRTGLAYNEQFF,TRBV4-2,16
CAGQKATNEKLFF,TRBV11-3,13
CAISERGNTEAFF,TRBV10-3,13
CASSLGTGGLGNTIYF,TRBV7-2,16
CASTNPYRGRSEQFF,TRBV19,15
CASSVGAGTYEQYF,TRBV9,14
CATSRDRTGDKDGYTF,TRBV15,16
CASSRTSGGPTPPYNEQFF,TRBV7-6,19
CASSARGGGGYTF,TRBV5-4,13
CASSFFGQGAGYGYTF,TRBV5-4,16
CSVGLIKGADTQYF,TRBV29-1,14
CASSPQDTYEQYF,TRBV18,13
CASSPGARYEQYF,TRBV18,13
CASSIVGQGNSPLHF,TRBV6-4,15
CASSGPYSNQPQHF,TRBV27,14
CASSSTGGAGEKLFF,TRBV9,15
CASTHLGGNTEAFF,TRBV25-1,14
CASSLPGVYNEQFF,TRBV7-8,14
CASSPRLAGAPSYEQYF,TRBV7-2,17
CASSYGQGSTEAFF,TRBV6-5,14
CASSQLTGELFF,TRBV6-2/TRBV6-3,12
CASSMGAGTTQYF,TRBV19,13
CATSGLGHPGELFF,TRBV24-1,14
CASTQDDARDTQYF,TRBV3-1/TRBV3-2,14
CAISSGSDEQYF,TRBV10-3,12